These 10 T cell receptor beta chains originate from one sample sequenced in a study of shared clonotypes between healthy human individuals. The protocol was immunoSEQ multiplex PCR, while the TCRdb copy is restricted to in-frame clones and leaves out a portion. Counted here are hundreds of thousands of clones, 80% to 95% occurring once; the ten biggest clones make up around 24%. The naive CD8 fraction comprised CD45RO-negative cells positively selected for CCR7 and excluded terminally differentiated effector memory CD45RA+ cells. Sequencing used naive CD8+ T cells sorted from blood. The receptors stem from a man younger than 40 in good health.

This chain uses TRBV10-1 with TRBJ2-2; no definite D call. The ends were cut back, 5 bases at V and 3 bases at J, with 10 bases in the middle. Germline values: CDR1 WNHNN, CDR2 SYGVQD (reference sequence). This CDR3 has 14 residues. CDR3 in DNA: TGCGCCAGCAGTTCACGGGTGGACACCGGGGAGCTGTTTTTT. This encodes CASSSRVDTGELFF.

The V call is TRBV5-4, the J call TRBJ2-1; TRBD1 agrees at 7 bases. The trim removed 4 bases at V and 7 bases at J, leaving 14 bases unmatched. The CDR3 loop spans 16 amino acids. Germline-derived CDR1 and CDR2 are SGHNT and YYREEE (reference sequence). CDR3 residues: CASSDYRGTAFNEQFF. The CDR3, as DNA: TGTGCCAGCAGCGACTACAGGGGAACGGCCTTTAATGAGCAGTTCTTC.

The CDR3: CASSPGAGDPDTQYF. The DNA for the CDR3 is TGTGCCAGCAGTCCCGGCGCGGGAGACCCAGATACGCAGTATTTT. The gene calls are TRBV27 and TRBJ2-3; 7 positions match TRBD2. The CDR3 has 15 residues. V lost 5 bases to trimming and J lost 4 bases; unmatched junction nucleotides: 9. Germline V gene data show CDR1 as MNHEY and CDR2 as SMNVEV (reference sequence).

This clone appeared once. The chain has TRBV5-4 and TRBJ1-1; D call uncertain. This CDR3 is built from 13 residues. CDR1 and CDR2 from the germline V gene are SGHNT and YYREEE (reference sequence). V lost 4 bases, J lost 4 bases, and 11 bases lay in between. The CDR3 DNA reads as TGTGCCAGCAGCGCGGGTTTTGGCACTGAAGCTTTCTTT. Translated, it gives CASSAGFGTEAFF.

The chain carries TRBV27 and TRBJ2-1; possible D gene TRBD2, 5 bases. Trimming stripped 5 bases from V and 9 bases from J, with 26 bases between. CDR1 and CDR2 from the germline V gene are MNHEY and SMNVEV (reference sequence). The CDR3 has 17 amino acids. The CDR3 reads CASSPYRTGNLWSEQFF. In nucleotides, the CDR3 is TGTGCCAGCAGTCCTTATCGGACTGGGAACCTTTGGAGTGAGCAGTTCTTC.

This clone was observed once. The J gene is TRBJ2-1, the V gene TRBV25-1; D may be TRBD1 (5 bases). V was cut by 8 bases and J by 8 bases, with 7 bases left in between. CDR3 length: 10 residues. Germline V gene data show CDR1 as MGHDK and CDR2 as SYGVNS. Here the CDR3 DNA reads TGTGCCAGCCAGGGTCATGAGCAGTTCTTC. Translating gives CASQGHEQFF.

The chain employs TRBV27 and TRBJ2-1; D tentatively reads TRBD1 or TRBD2 (5 bases each). Germline CDR1 is MNHEY and CDR2 is SMNVEV (reference sequence). The V and J ends lost 5 bases and 7 bases respectively, with 21 bases between them. This CDR3 region has 16 residues. CDR3 sequence (DNA): TGTGCCAGCAGTGGACCGGTGGGGCGGGCCCTAAATGAGCAGTTCTTC. It codes for CASSGPVGRALNEQFF.

The chain carries TRBV19 and TRBJ2-5; 12 bases are a match to TRBD2. Germline V gene data show CDR1 as LNHDA and CDR2 as SQIVND (reference sequence). The CDR3 totals 16 residues. J was trimmed by 5 bases and V by 5 bases; bases with no gene match: 9. The CDR3 bases are TGTGCCAGTAGTCCCCTAGCGGGAGGGCCGGGGGAGACCCAGTACTTC. It codes for CASSPLAGGPGETQYF.

The chain recombines TRBV27 with TRBJ2-7; no definite D call. CDR3 length: 12 amino acids. The ends were cut back, 5 bases at V and 5 bases at J, with 10 bases in the middle. CDR1 and CDR2 from the germline V gene are MNHEY and SMNVEV (reference sequence). CDR3 in DNA: TGTGCCAGCAGTAATTTCTTCGACGAGCAGTACTTC. This codes for CASSNFFDEQYF.

This rearrangement joins TRBV19 to TRBJ2-3; D possibly corresponds to TRBD2 (7 bases). Germline V CDR1 and CDR2: LNHDA, SQIVND (reference sequence). Trimming removed 3 bases from V and 3 bases from J, with 13 bases in between. This CDR3 comprises 15 residues. DNA for the CDR3: TGTGCCAGTAGTATTTTTGCGGGGGCAACAGATACGCAGTATTTT. This encodes CASSIFAGATDTQYF. Full variable domain (rest looked up from reference TRBV19 and TRBJ2-3): DGGITQSPKYLFRKEGQNVTLSCEQNLNHDAMYWYRQDPGQGLRLIYYSQIVNDFQKGDIAEGYSVSREKKESFPLTVTSAQKNPTAFYLCASSIFAGATDTQYFGPGTRLTVL.